This TCR beta chain was observed in a study of vaccination effects on CD4 cells after COVID-19. Study-level background: With the ViraFEST assay, the study expanded antigen-specific CD4+ T cells using viral peptide pools, then sequenced them. Study findings and constraints: Clones arising from infection and from vaccination showed marked clonal contraction late after vaccination. Most post-vaccine spike-reactive clones in convalescents were new, not infection-derived.

CDR3 size: 16 residues. Germline V CDR1 and CDR2: LGHNA, YNFKEQ. Trimming shortened V by 2 bases and J by 4 bases, and 16 bases separated the two germline ends. As for this clone: Antigen unknown.

Generated by immunoSEQ multiplex PCR, the TCRdb table keeps only in-frame clones and is missing some. Of tens of thousands of clones listed, under 80% were seen once; the top ten hold under 30%. When around ten days of culture had elapsed, CD4+ T cells were isolated. SARS-CoV-2 infected the person between March and December 2020, as confirmed by PCR. V gene TRBV4-2 combines with J gene TRBJ2-3, with D possibly called TRBD1 or TRBD2 (5 bases each). The receptor's source is a human donor who had a prior SARS-CoV-2 infection. Here the sequenced sample was CD4+ T cells from PBMCs cultured without peptide, taken before COVID-19 vaccination. As DNA, the CDR3 is TGTGCCAGCAGCCAACCCGGGGCCCAAGGGGCAGATACGCAGTATTTT. It yields the protein CASSQPGAQGADTQYF.